These 8 T cell receptor beta chains were sequenced from one sample in a study of T cell repertoires in aging, cancer and after chemotherapy. Multiplex touch-down PCR with TRB-A/B primers amplified rearranged V-D-J TRB sequences. TCRdb re-called the multiplex PCR reads with MiXCR, one entry per CDR3 protein. The sample has roughly 1,400 distinct CDR3 sequences, 55% to 65% seen once. Peripheral blood genomic DNA, not sorted cells or RNA, was the template. Sequencing was performed on blood. Receptor source: a human donor with a blood cancer.

This sequence joins TRBV27 and TRBJ2-7, with no clear D. The germline gives CDR1 MNHEY, CDR2 SMNVEV (reference sequence). Trimming stripped 4 bases from V and 6 bases from J, with 10 bases between. The CDR3 contains 12 residues. In nucleotides, the CDR3 is TGTGCCAGCAGTTACTCTCTTCTCGAGCAGTACTTC. It translates to CASSYSLLEQYF.

V usage is TRBV7-2 and J usage is TRBJ2-1; D perhaps matches TRBD2 (6 bases). This CDR3 region has 14 residues. Germline CDR1 and CDR2: SGHTA and FQGNSA. V gave up 4 bases and J gave up 8 bases, with 15 bases separating them. CDR3 protein: CASSWGLCIDEQFF. The CDR3 DNA reads TGTGCCAGCAGCTGGGGACTCTGTATCGATGAGCAGTTCTTC.

The chain combines TRBV27 with TRBJ2-1, with D hard to call. Trimming took off 8 bases at V and 0 bases at J, with 8 bases between the two ends. Germline CDR1 and CDR2: MNHEY and SMNVEV (reference sequence). This CDR3 contains 13 residues. This CDR3 reads CASCIGSYNEQFF. CDR3 coding DNA: TGTGCCAGCTGTATTGGCTCCTACAATGAGCAGTTCTTC.

The chain couples TRBV6-6 to TRBJ1-3; D is ambiguous. Germline CDR1 and CDR2: MNHNY and SVGAGI (reference sequence). CDR3 size: 14 residues. V was clipped by 2 bases and J by 0 bases, with 5 bases between them. The CDR3 loop reads CASSYQSSGNTIYF. The CDR3 coding sequence is TGTGCCAGCAGTTACCAGAGCTCTGGAAACACCATATATTTT.

The V gene is TRBV6-5, the J gene TRBJ1-4; 10 nucleotides agree with TRBD1. This CDR3 has 13 amino acids. Germline CDR1 MNHEY, CDR2 SVGAGI. Germline trimming cut 6 bases from V and 8 bases from J; bases unmatched to any gene: 3. CDR3 sequence reads: CASSRDRGEKLFF. CDR3 DNA sequence: TGTGCCAGCAGCCGGGACAGGGGCGAAAAACTGTTTTTT.

The rearrangement links TRBV20-1 to TRBJ2-2; 11 nucleotides agree with TRBD2. The CDR3 is made up of 16 amino acids. CDR1 is DFQATT, CDR2 SNEGSKA, per germline (reference sequence). The V gene end was trimmed by 6 bases and the J gene end by 0 bases; junction bases not matched to a gene: 6. The CDR3 protein is CSAPRTSGSNTGELFF. The CDR3 DNA sequence: TGCAGTGCCCCGAGGACTAGCGGGTCGAACACCGGGGAGCTGTTTTTT.

Comments on this clonotype: The junction differs from germline at one of its ends, possibly a read error. This sequence joins TRBV28 and TRBJ1-6; D remains ambiguous. The CDR3 extends over 13 amino acids. Germline V lookup: CDR1 MDHEN, CDR2 SYDVKM. This CDR3 reads CASSVWTDSPLHF. The CDR3 DNA is TGTGCCAGCAGTGTATGGACTGATTCACCCCTCCACTTT. The whole variable domain, remainder taken from reference TRBV28 and TRBJ1-6, is DVKVTQSSRYLVKRTGEKVFLECVQDMDHENMFWYRQDPGLGLRLIYFSYDVKMKEKGDIPEGYSVSREKKERFSLILESASTNQTSMYLCASSVWTDSPLHFGNGTRLTVT.

The chain employs TRBV19 and TRBJ2-7; TRBD2 might be the D (6 bases). Germline-derived CDR1 and CDR2 are LNHDA and SQIVND (reference sequence). Trimming removed 4 bases from V and 2 bases from J, with 9 bases in between. The CDR3 contains 13 residues. Written as DNA, the CDR3 is TGTGCCAGTAGTAGTTGGGGGGCCTACGAGCAGTACTTC. This codes for CASSSWGAYEQYF.